Presented here are 21 T cell receptor beta chains from one specimen sequenced in a study of T cells in Graves' hyperthyroidism and ophthalmopathy. Amplification of TCR beta CDR3 regions was performed using RNA transcripts as template. During a first-round RT-PCR of the TCR CDR3, the HTBI primer set was used. TCRdb recomputed calls from the multiplex PCR reads with MiXCR, one row per CDR3 protein. The repertoire holds hundreds of thousands of distinct CDR3 sequences, with approximately 15% as singletons. Input material: blood. The receptors come from a man aged 18 to 29 with Graves' ophthalmopathy.

This clonotype has a count of ten or more. The V gene is TRBV5-1, the J gene TRBJ2-5; 12 nucleotides match TRBD2. Germline loops: CDR1 SGHRS, CDR2 YFSETQ. V lost 5 bases, J lost 4 bases, and 6 bases stayed unmatched. CDR3 length equals 15 residues. This chain's CDR3 is CASRSGLAGRETQYF. DNA for the CDR3: TGCGCCAGCAGGTCCGGACTAGCGGGAAGAGAGACCCAGTACTTC.

The chain recombines TRBV9 with TRBJ2-1; D call uncertain. Trimming left V 4 bases short and J 6 bases short, with 14 bases between. The CDR3 is 14 amino acids. Germline loops: CDR1 SGDLS, CDR2 YYNGEE. Here the CDR3 DNA reads TGTGCCAGCAGCACCCGATTGGAATCCAATGAGCAGTTCTTC. Residues: CASSTRLESNEQFF.

There are a few counts of this clonotype. The V and J genes are TRBV2 and TRBJ2-4; either TRBD1 or TRBD2 may fit D (5 bases each). The CDR3 sequence is 13 residues long. Looked up from germline, CDR1 is SNHLY and CDR2 is FYNNEI. V lost 6 bases, J lost 9 bases, and 15 bases lay in between. CDR3 in amino acids: CASRAGTVGIQYF. The CDR3 DNA sequence: TGTGCCAGCAGAGCCGGGACCGTGGGCATTCAGTACTTC.

V gene TRBV3-1 combines with J gene TRBJ1-2; 7 bases line up with TRBD1. The CDR3 has 13 residues. Germline assignment: CDR1 LGHDT and CDR2 YNNKEL (reference sequence). Losses at the gene ends were 6 bases for V and 6 bases for J; bases not matched to a gene: 7. The CDR3 spells CASSPDREHGYTF. The CDR3 DNA follows: TGTGCCAGCAGTCCCGACAGGGAGCATGGCTACACCTTC.

This clonotype has just a few counts. The chain has TRBV5-6 and TRBJ1-2; no reliable D call. Germline values: CDR1 SGHDT, CDR2 YYEEEE. With 4 bases removed from V and 8 bases from J, the gap between germline ends came to 18 bases. This CDR3 has 14 amino acids. The CDR3 DNA follows: TGTGCCAGCAGCATCCAGAGGAGGGTACGAGGCTACACCTTC. Encoded protein: CASSIQRRVRGYTF.

In its sample, this clonotype was seen a few times. The DNA for the CDR3 is TGCGCCAGCAGCCCGGACCTAGGAGCTGGGGCCAACGTCCTGACTTTC. Its translation: CASSPDLGAGANVLTF. The gene calls are TRBV5-1 and TRBJ2-6; no clear D gene. The CDR3 consists of 16 residues. Germline assignment: CDR1 SGHRS and CDR2 YFSETQ. Between the trimmed V and J ends, which lost 4 bases and 2 bases, there was a span of 13 bases.

This clonotype appeared a few times. The chain is built from TRBV6-1 and TRBJ2-7, with TRBD1 as a possible D gene (7 bases). Per germline, CDR1 MNHNS and CDR2 SASEGT. Trimming removed 6 bases from V and 6 bases from J, with 21 bases in between. CDR3 length: 15 residues. CDR3 DNA sequence: TGTGCCAGCAGACGGGACAGAGGAGGGACCCCCGAGCAGTACTTC. This encodes CASRRDRGGTPEQYF.

This clonotype was seen ten or more times. The chain combines TRBV29-1 with TRBJ2-7, with TRBD2 matching over 8 bases. The CDR3 has 14 residues. Germline values: CDR1 SQVTM, CDR2 ANQGSEA. V gave up 2 bases and J gave up 7 bases; unmatched junction bases: 10. Here the CDR3 DNA reads TGCAGCGTTGAATGGCGGGGGGCCGATGGGGAGCAGTACTTC. Translating gives CSVEWRGADGEQYF.

This clonotype was detected ten times or more. The chain couples TRBV2 to TRBJ2-1, with no clear D. V lost 4 bases and J lost 1, with 8 bases in between. The germline gives CDR1 SNHLY, CDR2 FYNNEI. The CDR3 loop spans 14 amino acids. CDR3 coding DNA: TGTGCCAGCAGTGGTAGGGCTTCCTACAATGAGCAGTTCTTC. Protein sequence: CASSGRASYNEQFF.

This clonotype was detected a few times. This rearrangement joins TRBV6-1 to TRBJ2-2; 15 nucleotides agree with TRBD2. Trimming cost V 4 bases and J 7 bases; bases outside gene matches: 7. The CDR3 loop spans 17 amino acids. Germline assignment: CDR1 MNHNS and CDR2 SASEGT. The CDR3 here is CASSGTGTSGRYGELFF. The CDR3 DNA reads TGTGCCAGCAGTGGAACCGGGACTAGCGGGAGGTACGGGGAGCTGTTTTTT.

This clonotype was counted a few times. This sequence joins TRBV14 and TRBJ2-3; D unresolved. The length of the CDR3 is 15 residues. CDR1 is SGHDN, CDR2 FVKESK, per germline. Trimming took off 1 base at V and 0 bases at J, with 8 bases between the two ends. The CDR3 is CASSQGTTSTDTQYF. The CDR3 bases are TGTGCCAGCAGCCAAGGAACAACTAGCACAGATACGCAGTATTTT. Combining the CDR3 with reference TRBV14 and TRBJ2-3 gives the whole variable domain EAGVTQFPSHSVIEKGQTVTLRCDPISGHDNLYWYRRVMGKEIKFLLHFVKESKQDESGMPNNRFLAERTGGTYSTLKVQPAELEDSGVYFCASSQGTTSTDTQYFGPGTRLTVL.

This clonotype was recorded many times. The genes are TRBV7-9 and TRBJ2-2; 10 positions match TRBD2. The CDR3 has 17 amino acids. Germline-derived CDR1 and CDR2 are SEHNR and FQNEAQ (reference sequence). V lost 5 bases and J lost 4; bases outside the gene matches: 10. The CDR3 DNA reads as TGTGCCAGCAGCACCGCTCTAGCGGGAGATCTCACCGGGGAGCTGTTTTTT. Residues: CASSTALAGDLTGELFF.

This clonotype was observed many times. The J gene is TRBJ2-1, the V gene TRBV20-1; 10 nucleotides match TRBD1. From germline, CDR1 is DFQATT and CDR2 SNEGSKA (reference sequence). The CDR3 spans 17 residues. The V gene end was trimmed by 3 bases and the J gene end by 0 bases; junction bases not matched to a gene: 8. CDR3 protein: CSASPGTGVSSYNEQFF. CDR3 DNA sequence: TGCAGTGCTAGTCCCGGGACAGGGGTATCCTCCTACAATGAGCAGTTCTTC.

This clonotype was observed many times. This chain uses TRBV5-4 with TRBJ1-1; 8 nucleotides agree with TRBD1. Germline lookup yields CDR1 SGHNT and CDR2 YYREEE (reference sequence). The CDR3 has 13 amino acids. J was trimmed by 7 bases and V by 4 bases; bases with no gene match: 6. The CDR3 nucleotides are TGTGCCAGCAGCCAGGGACAGGCAAATGAAGCTTTCTTT. This encodes CASSQGQANEAFF.

In this sample, this clonotype turned up many times. The rearrangement joins TRBV10-3 to TRBJ2-5; a weak D match, TRBD2 (5 bases). The V gene lost 6 bases and the J gene lost 2 bases, with 16 bases spanning the gap. There are 15 residues in the CDR3. Germline CDR1 is ENHRY and CDR2 is SYGVKD. DNA for the CDR3: TGTGCCATCAGGAGCGGATCAACCTATCAAGAGACCCAGTACTTC. This sequence encodes CAIRSGSTYQETQYF.

The chain combines TRBV28 with TRBJ1-6; D gene unclear. Trimming removed 6 bases at V and 7 bases at J, with 10 bases between. The CDR3 has 13 residues. Germline V gene data show CDR1 as MDHEN and CDR2 as SYDVKM. The CDR3 loop is CASRGRLNSPLHF. In DNA, the CDR3 is TGTGCCAGCAGGGGCAGGCTGAATTCACCCCTCCACTTT.

There are many counts of this clonotype. V usage is TRBV12-3 or TRBV12-4 and J usage is TRBJ2-3; TRBD1 or TRBD2 may be the D gene (6 bases each). The CDR3 runs to 14 residues. V was shortened by 6 bases and J by 5 bases, with 15 bases between the two germline ends. CDR3 sequence: CASSSWGARDTQYF. Written as DNA, the CDR3 is TGTGCCAGCAGCAGTTGGGGGGCCAGAGATACGCAGTATTTT.

This clonotype has a handful of counts. V gene TRBV6-1 combines with J gene TRBJ1-2; possible D gene TRBD1, 5 bases. Trimming removed 2 bases at V and 0 bases at J, with 16 bases between. The CDR3 extends over 17 amino acids. Germline loops: CDR1 MNHNS, CDR2 SASEGT. For the CDR3, the DNA is TGTGCCAGCAGTGAATTCCCAGGGTCCTACGCTAACTATGGCTACACCTTC. Its translation: CASSEFPGSYANYGYTF.

The chain links TRBV20-1 to TRBJ2-7, with no clear D. CDR1 is DFQATT, CDR2 SNEGSKA, per germline (reference sequence). Trimming shortened V by 7 bases and J by 2 bases, and 9 bases separated the two germline ends. The length of the CDR3 is 11 residues. This CDR3 is CSEEDTYEQYF. As DNA, the CDR3 is TGCAGTGAAGAGGATACCTACGAGCAGTACTTC.

This clonotype showed up just a few times. The chain uses TRBV9 and TRBJ2-2; D perhaps matches TRBD2 (6 bases). From germline, CDR1 is SGDLS and CDR2 YYNGEE. CDR3 length: 14 amino acids. V was clipped by 0 bases and J by 6 bases, with 9 bases between them. CDR3 DNA: TGTGCCAGCAGCGTAGGAGGAGGGGCCGGGGAGCTGTTTTTT. Translation: CASSVGGGAGELFF. Filled out from reference TRBV9 and TRBJ2-2, the complete variable domain reads DSGVTQTPKHLITATGQRVTLRCSPRSGDLSVYWYQQSLDQGLQFLIQYYNGEERAKGNILERFSAQQFPDLHSELNLSSLELGDSALYFCASSVGGGAGELFFGEGSRLTVL.

This clonotype has ten or more counts. The CDR3 nucleotides are TGCGCCAGCAGCCAAGAGGGATCGGATACGCAGTATTTT. Encoded protein: CASSQEGSDTQYF. This chain links TRBV4-1 with TRBJ2-3; no clear D gene. The V and J ends lost 0 bases and 6 bases respectively, with 7 bases between them. Germline assignment: CDR1 MGHRA and CDR2 YSYEKL. This CDR3 has 13 residues.